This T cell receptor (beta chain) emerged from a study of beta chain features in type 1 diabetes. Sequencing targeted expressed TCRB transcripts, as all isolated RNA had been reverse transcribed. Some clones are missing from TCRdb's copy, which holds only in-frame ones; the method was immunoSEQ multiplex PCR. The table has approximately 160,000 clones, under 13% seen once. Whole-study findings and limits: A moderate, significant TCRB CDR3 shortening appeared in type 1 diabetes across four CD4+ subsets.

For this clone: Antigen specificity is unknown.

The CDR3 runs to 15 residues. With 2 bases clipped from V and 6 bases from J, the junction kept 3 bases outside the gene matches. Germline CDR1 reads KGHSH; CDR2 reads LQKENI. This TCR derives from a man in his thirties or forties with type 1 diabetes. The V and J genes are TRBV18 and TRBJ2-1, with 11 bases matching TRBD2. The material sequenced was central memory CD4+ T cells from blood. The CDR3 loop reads CASSPTSGSLNEQFF. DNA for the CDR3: TGTGCCAGCTCACCAACTAGCGGGAGTCTCAATGAGCAGTTCTTC.